This TCR beta chain was identified in a study of blood T cell repertoires in COVID-19. Study summary: Researchers got acute and convalescent COVID-19 samples from the United States, Italy and Spain.

As processed by the authors: For nucleated cells, counts were estimated from reference gene primer amplification. Clones were sequenced by immunoSEQ multiplex PCR, and TCRdb holds only the in-frame ones, with some missing. The V and J calls and clone size are taken from that table; D and trimming were inferred from the DNA. The table lists about 100,000 clones, less than 75% of them singletons. The source material was peripheral blood. The receptor was isolated from a woman aged 40 to 50 with acute or convalescent COVID-19.

The CDR3 coding sequence is TGTGCCAGCAGTTTACCTAGCCGGGACGAGCAGTACTTC. Translated, it gives CASSLPSRDEQYF. The chain links TRBV28 to TRBJ2-7, with a weak D call TRBD2 (5 bases). V lost 2 bases and J lost 5, with 10 bases in between. CDR1 and CDR2 (germline): MDHEN, SYDVKM. CDR3 size: 13 residues.